A selection of T cell receptor beta chains follows, all from one sample in a study of shared clonotypes between healthy human individuals. Some clones are missing from TCRdb's copy, which holds only in-frame ones; the method was immunoSEQ multiplex PCR. The data show some 1,400,000 clones, over 95% seen once. The sequencing input was naive CD4+ T cells sorted from blood. All receptors derive from a man younger than 40 in good health. Both conserved end residues are part of each CDR3. Each record gives: V gene, D gene, J gene, clone size, CDR3 DNA, CDR3 protein. A D gene is named only where the DNA matches it firmly. A row's size may be missing; if present it is once, few, many or a size class.

V: TRBV7-3; D: TRBD1; J: TRBJ2-6; size: .; DNA: TGTGCCAGCAGCTTAAAGGGGGCTGGGTCTGGGGCCAACGTCCTGACTTTC; CDR3: CASSLKGAGSGANVLTF
V: TRBV5-1; D: TRBD2; J: TRBJ2-2; size: .; DNA: TGCGCCAGCAGCCCCGGGGGTAGCGGGAGAATGAGCGGGGAGCTGTTTTTT; CDR3: CASSPGGSGRMSGELFF
V: TRBV10-3; D: .; J: TRBJ2-3; size: .; DNA: TGTGCCATCAGTGAGCCTCGGGACTGGCAAAACACAGATACGCAGTATTTT; CDR3: CAISEPRDWQNTDTQYF
V: TRBV2; D: TRBD1; J: TRBJ2-3; size: .; DNA: TGTGCCAGCAGGGAGACAGGGTATGCAGATACGCAGTATTTT; CDR3: CASRETGYADTQYF
V: TRBV20-1; D: .; J: TRBJ2-7; size: .; DNA: TGCAGTGCTTTCCGGATCGACGAGCAGTACTTC; CDR3: CSAFRIDEQYF
V: TRBV5-6; D: .; J: TRBJ1-1; size: .; DNA: TGTGCCAGCAGCTTATCTCCGGTCACTGAAGCTTTCTTT; CDR3: CASSLSPVTEAFF
V: TRBV7-2; D: .; J: TRBJ2-7; size: .; DNA: TGTGCCAGCAGCTCCCAGTACGAGCAGTACTTC; CDR3: CASSSQYEQYF
V: TRBV9; D: TRBD2; J: TRBJ2-7; size: .; DNA: TGTGCCAGCAGCGTAGAGGCGGGGGAGTACTACGAGCAGTACTTC; CDR3: CASSVEAGEYYEQYF
V: TRBV27; D: .; J: TRBJ2-2; size: .; DNA: TGTGCCAGCAGTTTAAATGAGGCGTTAGGGGAGCTGTTTTTT; CDR3: CASSLNEALGELFF
V: TRBV29-1; D: .; J: TRBJ2-3; size: .; DNA: TGCAGCGTTGACCACTTTGGCACAGATACGCAGTATTTT; CDR3: CSVDHFGTDTQYF
V: TRBV23-1; D: .; J: TRBJ2-1; size: once; DNA: TGCGCCAGCAGTCAATCCACCCGTTTCTCCTACAATGAGCAGTTCTTC; CDR3: CASSQSTRFSYNEQFF
V: TRBV5-4; D: TRBD1; J: TRBJ1-3; size: .; DNA: TGTGCCAGCAGCTCCGGGACAGGGAGGTCTGGAAACACCATATATTTT; CDR3: CASSSGTGRSGNTIYF
V: TRBV5-1; D: TRBD1; J: TRBJ1-4; size: .; DNA: TGCGCCAGCAGCGAAAGGGGACAGGGTGGGGGAGAAAAACTGTTTTTT; CDR3: CASSERGQGGGEKLFF
V: TRBV10-2; D: .; J: TRBJ1-2; size: .; DNA: TGCGCCAGCAGTGAGTCACGATCCTCTCCCTATGGCTACACCTTC; CDR3: CASSESRSSPYGYTF
V: TRBV11-2; D: .; J: TRBJ2-5; size: .; DNA: TGTGCCAGCAGCCTCCGGGGAGAGACCCAGTACTTC; CDR3: CASSLRGETQYF
V: TRBV7-7; D: TRBD2; J: TRBJ2-5; size: .; DNA: TGTGCTAGCAGCTTAGGCGGGGGAGAGACCCAGTACTTC; CDR3: CASSLGGGETQYF
V: TRBV10-3; D: TRBD1; J: TRBJ2-5; size: .; DNA: TGTGCCATCACCTCAGGGGGCCCGGAGACCCAGTACTTC; CDR3: CAITSGGPETQYF
V: TRBV7-9; D: .; J: TRBJ2-3; size: .; DNA: TGTGCCAGCAGCCACGTCCCGTCGATCACAGATACGCAGTATTTT; CDR3: CASSHVPSITDTQYF
V: TRBV5-1; D: TRBD1; J: TRBJ2-2; size: .; DNA: TGCGCCAGCAGCACCCGACAGGGGGCCACCGGGGAGCTGTTTTTT; CDR3: CASSTRQGATGELFF